The next 5 T cell receptor beta chains were all read from a single sample in a study of T cells in Graves' hyperthyroidism and ophthalmopathy. The CDR3 regions of TCR beta were amplified from RNA transcripts. The HTBI primer set served for first-round RT-PCR of the TCR CDR3. TCRdb used MiXCR to reprocess the multiplex PCR reads, holding one entry per CDR3 protein. The sample consists of fewer than 750,000 distinct CDR3 sequences, about 14% of them appearing once. Sequencing was done on a sample of blood. These receptors were obtained from a woman aged 40 to 49 with Graves' ophthalmopathy.

This clonotype showed up many times. The chain couples TRBV2 to TRBJ1-1; D gene uncertain. V lost 2 bases and J lost 6, with 13 bases in between. Looked up from germline, CDR1 is SNHLY and CDR2 is FYNNEI. The CDR3 length is 14 residues. The CDR3 bases are TGTGCCAGCAGTGAAACTGGGAGTAGCGCTGAAGCTTTCTTT. Translating gives CASSETGSSAEAFF.

This clonotype was detected ten times or more. V and J are TRBV7-2 and TRBJ2-7; no definite D call. This CDR3 comprises 13 residues. Germline V gives CDR1 SGHTA, CDR2 FQGNSA. V shed 5 bases and J shed 2 bases, with 10 bases lying between them. CDR3 residues: CASSPQNTYEQYF. In DNA form, the CDR3 reads TGTGCCAGCAGCCCACAGAATACCTACGAGCAGTACTTC.

This clonotype occurred many times. The rearrangement links TRBV19 to TRBJ2-7; D might be TRBD1 or TRBD2, each matching 5 bases. Trimming cost V 3 bases and J 3 bases, with 9 bases left between them. The CDR3 is 13 amino acids. Per the germline V gene, CDR1 is LNHDA and CDR2 is SQIVND (reference sequence). The CDR3 region is CASSITGGYEQYF. The CDR3 nucleotides read TGTGCCAGTAGTATCACTGGGGGCTACGAGCAGTACTTC.

This clonotype was observed a handful of times. This chain connects TRBV7-6 to TRBJ2-7; TRBD1 matches 9 bases. CDR1 is SGHVS, CDR2 FNYEAQ, per germline. The CDR3 runs to 14 residues. V dropped 1 base and J dropped 5; count of bases not matched to a gene: 3. The CDR3 protein is CASSLDRDRDEQYF. The DNA for the CDR3 is TGTGCCAGCAGCTTAGATAGGGACAGGGACGAGCAGTACTTC. Filled out from reference TRBV7-6 and TRBJ2-7, the complete variable domain reads GAGVSQSPRYKVTKRGQDVALRCDPISGHVSLYWYRQALGQGPEFLTYFNYEAQQDKSGLPNDRFSAERPEGSISTLTIQRTEQRDSAMYRCASSLDRDRDEQYFGPGTRLTVT.

This clonotype was recorded many times. The junction shows a germline mismatch at one end, possibly a read error. The V call is TRBV28, the J call TRBJ1-2; weak D call: TRBD1 (6 bases). The CDR3 length is 15 residues. The germline V gene has CDR1 MDHEN and CDR2 SYDVKM. The CDR3 loop is CASSFTDLKGDGYTF. For the CDR3, the DNA is TGTGCCAGTAGTTTCACAGACCTTAAGGGGGATGGCTACACCTTC.